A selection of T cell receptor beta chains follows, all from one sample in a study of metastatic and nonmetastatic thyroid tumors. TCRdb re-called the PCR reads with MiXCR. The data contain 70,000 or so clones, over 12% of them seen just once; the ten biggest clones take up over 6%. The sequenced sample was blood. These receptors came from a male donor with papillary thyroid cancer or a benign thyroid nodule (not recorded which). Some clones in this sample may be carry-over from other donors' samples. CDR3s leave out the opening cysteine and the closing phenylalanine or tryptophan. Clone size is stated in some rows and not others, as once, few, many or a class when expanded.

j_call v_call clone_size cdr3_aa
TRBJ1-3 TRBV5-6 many ASSLSLGNTIY
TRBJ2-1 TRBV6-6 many ASSYSRIHEQF
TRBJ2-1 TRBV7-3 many ASSLEDSNEQF
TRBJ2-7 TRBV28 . ASRSGGPYEQY
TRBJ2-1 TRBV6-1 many ASFPSGSVSYNEQF
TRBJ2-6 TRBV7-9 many ASSSDRDGANVLT
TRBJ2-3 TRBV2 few ASSATSGGPDTQY
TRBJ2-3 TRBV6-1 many ASSPPLAGGTDTQY
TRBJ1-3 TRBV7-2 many ASSLALPGAGDTIY
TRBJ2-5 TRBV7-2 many ASSPNVGVVETQY
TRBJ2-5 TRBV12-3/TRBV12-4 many ASSSGLAGVGETQY
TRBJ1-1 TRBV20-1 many SASPRQGVAEAF
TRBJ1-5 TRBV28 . ASSKYRGLRQPQH
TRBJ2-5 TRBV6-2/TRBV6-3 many ASSYPLAGGQETQY
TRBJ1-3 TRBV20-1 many SARDYNSGNTIY
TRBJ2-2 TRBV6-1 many ASRGAGGNTGELF
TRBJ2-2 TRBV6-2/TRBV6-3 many ASKFPGEGDTGELF
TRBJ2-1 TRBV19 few ASKFRTGYNEQF
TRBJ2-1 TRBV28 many ATRTAGTRQF
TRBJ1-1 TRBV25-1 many ASSEVPGVNTEAF
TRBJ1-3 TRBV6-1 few ASSKRGQGMGGNTIY
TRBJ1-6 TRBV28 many ASSPSSPLH
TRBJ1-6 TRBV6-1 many ASSQPGQGNSPLH
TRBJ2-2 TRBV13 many ASSSPGLAGPEDTGELF
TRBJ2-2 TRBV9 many ASSAPGQGHTGELF
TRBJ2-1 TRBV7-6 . ASILGPFRTSGNNEQF
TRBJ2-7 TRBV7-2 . ASSWSGEEGEQY
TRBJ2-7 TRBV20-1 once SARLASGSAEQY
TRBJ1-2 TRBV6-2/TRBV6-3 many ASSKPQGAHDGYT
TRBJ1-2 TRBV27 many ASSLSVENYGYT
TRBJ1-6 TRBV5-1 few ASSFSPGADSPLH
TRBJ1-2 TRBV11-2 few ASSPPLGRESYGYT
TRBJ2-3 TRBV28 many ASSSTRDPTDTQY
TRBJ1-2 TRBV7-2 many ASSLEGGYGYT
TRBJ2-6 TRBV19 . ASQGYSGANVLT
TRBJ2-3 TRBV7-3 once ASSADSGGTDTQY
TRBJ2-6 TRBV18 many ASSLVSLSGANVLT
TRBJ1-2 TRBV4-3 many ASSQDSGVNYGYT
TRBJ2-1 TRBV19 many ASSILAGGDNEQF
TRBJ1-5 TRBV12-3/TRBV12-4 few ASRMTGRDQPKH
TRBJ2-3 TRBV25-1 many ASSEMTRDDITDTQY
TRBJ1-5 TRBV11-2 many ASSLGESIYSNQPQH
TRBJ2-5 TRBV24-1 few ATSDGGTSYQETQY
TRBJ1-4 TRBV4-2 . ASSQAPGTGYTTGEKLF
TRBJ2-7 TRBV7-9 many ASSSPDRYEQY
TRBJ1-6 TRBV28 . ASSLQEYNSPLH